A few counts support the clone carrying this T cell receptor (beta chain). This sample is part of a study of T cells in Graves' hyperthyroidism and ophthalmopathy. The germline gives CDR1 DFQATT, CDR2 SNEGSKA (reference sequence). This CDR3 is built from 15 residues. V gave up 3 bases and J gave up 7 bases; unmatched junction bases: 13. What was amplified from RNA transcripts were TCR beta CDR3 regions. Researchers ran a first-round RT-PCR on the TCR CDR3 using the HTBI primer set. TCRdb redid the calling of the multiplex PCR reads with MiXCR, one entry per CDR3 protein. The sample shows a few hundred thousand distinct CDR3 sequences, roughly 46% of them seen only once.

This chain joins TRBV20-1 and TRBJ1-1; 8 bases are a match to TRBD1. Sequenced material: peripheral blood or thyroid tissue (not recorded which). The clonotype was recovered from a young woman with Graves' hyperthyroidism. CDR3 residues: CSASSAGGNKGEAFF. The CDR3 nucleotides are TGCAGTGCTAGTTCGGCAGGGGGCAATAAGGGTGAAGCTTTCTTT.